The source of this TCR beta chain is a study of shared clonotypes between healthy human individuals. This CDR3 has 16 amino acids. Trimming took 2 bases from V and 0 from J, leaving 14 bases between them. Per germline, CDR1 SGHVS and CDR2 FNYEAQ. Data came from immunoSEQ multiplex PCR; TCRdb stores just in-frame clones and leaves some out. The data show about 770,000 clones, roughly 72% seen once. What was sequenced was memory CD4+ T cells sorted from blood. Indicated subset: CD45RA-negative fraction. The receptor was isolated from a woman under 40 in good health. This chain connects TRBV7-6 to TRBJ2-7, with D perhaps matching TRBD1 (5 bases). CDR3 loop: CASSLRQPSSSYEQYF. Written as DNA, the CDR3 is TGTGCCAGCAGCTTAAGACAGCCCTCAAGCTCCTACGAGCAGTACTTC.